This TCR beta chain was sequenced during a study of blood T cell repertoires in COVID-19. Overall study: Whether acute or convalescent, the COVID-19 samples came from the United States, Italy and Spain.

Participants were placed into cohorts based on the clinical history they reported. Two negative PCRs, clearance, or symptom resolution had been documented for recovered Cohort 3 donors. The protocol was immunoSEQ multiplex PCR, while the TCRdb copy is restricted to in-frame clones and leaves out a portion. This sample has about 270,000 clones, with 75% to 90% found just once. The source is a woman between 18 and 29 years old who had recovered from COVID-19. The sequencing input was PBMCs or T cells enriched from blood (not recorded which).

The CDR3 is CASSPTGIYGYTF. CDR3 in DNA: TGTGCCAGCAGCCCCACAGGGATCTATGGCTACACCTTC. V gene TRBV28 combines with J gene TRBJ1-2; TRBD1 is a possible D gene (6 bases). Germline V gives CDR1 MDHEN, CDR2 SYDVKM. The V end lost 6 bases, the J end lost 4 bases, and 12 bases lay between the germline ends. The CDR3 loop spans 13 amino acids.